This T cell receptor (beta chain) was sequenced for a study of shared clonotypes between healthy human individuals. General study points: Depth was large, yet rarefaction showed that sorted-subset sequencing was incomplete. Genetic and exposure-history diversity was limited by the small donor number.

Cells designated naive CD8 were CD45RO-negative and were positively selected for CCR7, with terminally differentiated effector memory CD45RA+ cells excluded. To note about this clone: What it binds is unknown.

Germline V CDR1 and CDR2: LGHNA, YNFKEQ. The CDR3 has 14 amino acids. V dropped 0 bases and J dropped 9; count of bases not matched to a gene: 5. Each sorted subset replicate got 200 ng genomic DNA, 30,000 or so genomes. Produced via immunoSEQ multiplex PCR; TCRdb's table is partial and in-frame only. The sample shows around 1.9 million clones, 85% to 95% of them seen only once. Sequencing was carried out using naive CD8+ T cells from PBMCs. This chain connects TRBV4-2 to TRBJ2-1; TRBD1 matches 7 bases. This TCR derives from a man aged 18 to 29 in good health. Some clones in this sample may be carry-over from other donors' samples. For the CDR3, the DNA is TGTGCCAGCAGCCAAGAGAGGGGGCCGATTGAGCAGTTCTTC. It yields the protein CASSQERGPIEQFF.